Each of the 18 T cell receptor beta chains below was sequenced from the same sample in a study of shared clonotypes between healthy human individuals. Profiled with immunoSEQ multiplex PCR; TCRdb holds only in-frame clones, not every one. The sample gives over 1.5 million clones, 95% to 99% of which show up once; roughly 0.42% is in the top ten. Sample: naive CD4+ T cells sorted from blood. Subset of the sample: CD45RA+ positively selected. The source of these receptors is a young man in good health.

Notes on this clone: This sample includes further DNA sequences coding for the same CDR3. The rearrangement links TRBV28 to TRBJ1-5; no reliable D call. Trimming removed 3 bases from V and 5 bases from J, with 5 bases in between. Germline V CDR1 and CDR2: MDHEN, SYDVKM. CDR3 length: 12 residues. This CDR3 reads CASSFTHQPQHF. CDR3 sequence (DNA): TGTGCCAGCAGTTTTACACATCAGCCCCAGCATTTT.

Turning to this clone: A read error may produce the germline difference seen at one junction end. The chain joins TRBV5-1 to TRBJ1-4; D possibly corresponds to TRBD1 (5 bases). This CDR3 has 14 amino acids. Germline V gives CDR1 SGHRS, CDR2 YFSETQ. CDR3 nucleotide sequence: TGCGCCAGCAGACCGGCAAGGGGAAATGAAATACTGTTTTTT. Amino acids: CASRPARGNEILFF.

In the case of this clone: Other DNA sequences in the same sample also yield this CDR3. The V gene is TRBV5-1, the J gene TRBJ2-7; D remains unclear. V lost 0 bases to trimming and J lost 3 bases, with 7 bases between them. Per germline, CDR1 SGHRS and CDR2 YFSETQ. CDR3 length equals 13 residues. The CDR3 sequence is CASSLARSYEQYF. As DNA, the CDR3 is TGCGCCAGCAGCTTGGCCAGGAGCTACGAGCAGTACTTC.

The rearrangement links TRBV4-3 to TRBJ2-2; tentatively, D is TRBD2 (5 bases). CDR1 is LGHNA, CDR2 YSLEER, per germline. CDR3 length: 19 amino acids. Trimming stripped 0 bases from V and 1 base from J, with 18 bases between. CDR3 nucleotides: TGCGCCAGCAGCCAAGAAGTGCCCCGTTCGGGGTTGAACACCGGGGAGCTGTTTTTT. Translation gives CASSQEVPRSGLNTGELFF.

The rearrangement links TRBV7-7 to TRBJ2-5; 7 nucleotides align to TRBD1. Germline values: CDR1 SSHAT, CDR2 FNYEAQ (reference sequence). V lost 5 bases to trimming and J lost 5 bases; unmatched junction nucleotides: 8. The CDR3 is made up of 14 amino acids. In DNA, the CDR3 is TGTGCCAGCAGCCATGACAGGGACCGGGAGACCCAGTACTTC. As protein: CASSHDRDRETQYF.

The chain uses TRBV5-1 and TRBJ1-1; D gene uncertain. In germline, CDR1 is SGHRS, CDR2 YFSETQ. The CDR3 runs 14 residues. V lost 0 bases, J lost 3 bases, and 9 bases lay in between. The DNA for the CDR3 is TGCGCCAGCAGCTTGGATGGATGGGACACTGAAGCTTTCTTT. This sequence encodes CASSLDGWDTEAFF.

This rearrangement joins TRBV7-3 to TRBJ2-2, with 8 nucleotides matching TRBD2. The CDR3 runs to 15 residues. Germline values: CDR1 SGHTA, CDR2 FQGTGA. V trimming: 5 bases; J trimming: 1 base; junction bases outside the gene matches: 3. As DNA, the CDR3 is TGTGCCAGCAGCCTTAGCGGGGTGAACACCGGGGAGCTGTTTTTT. It is translated as CASSLSGVNTGELFF.

The genes are TRBV29-1 and TRBJ1-2; 7 nucleotides match TRBD1. The CDR3 contains 13 residues. J was trimmed by 2 bases and V by 6 bases; bases with no gene match: 6. From germline, CDR1 is SQVTM and CDR2 ANQGSEA. In DNA form, the CDR3 reads TGCAGCGTCCTACAGGGGAGCAACTATGGCTACACCTTC. It is translated as CSVLQGSNYGYTF.

J is TRBJ2-7 and V is TRBV5-1, with 8 positions matching TRBD2. CDR1 SGHRS and CDR2 YFSETQ come from the germline V gene. The CDR3 is made up of 14 amino acids. With 5 bases clipped from V and 0 bases from J, the junction kept 4 bases outside the gene matches. Written as DNA, the CDR3 is TGCGCCAGCAGGGTTACTAGCGGCTCCTACGAGCAGTACTTC. Protein product: CASRVTSGSYEQYF. The entire variable domain, with the rest obtained from reference TRBV5-1 and TRBJ2-7, is as follows: KAGVTQTPRYLIKTRGQQVTLSCSPISGHRSVSWYQQTPGQGLQFLFEYFSETQRNKGNFPGRFSGRQFSNSRSEMNVSTLELGDSALYLCASRVTSGSYEQYFGPGTRLTVT.

The CDR3 DNA follows: TGTGCCAGCAGCTCGACAGGGTTCTCTGGAAACACCATATATTTT. Encoded protein: CASSSTGFSGNTIYF. The rearrangement uses TRBV5-5 and TRBJ1-3; 7 bases align to TRBD1. Germline V gene lookup returns CDR1 SGHKS and CDR2 YYEKEE (reference sequence). J gave up 0 bases and V 3 bases, and 3 bases lay outside the gene matches. The length of the CDR3 is 15 residues. Full variable domain (outside the CDR3, taken from reference TRBV5-5 and TRBJ1-3): DAGVTQSPTHLIKTRGQQVTLRCSPISGHKSVSWYQQVLGQGPQFIFQYYEKEERGRGNFPDRFSARQFPNYSSELNVNALLLGDSALYLCASSSTGFSGNTIYFGEGSWLTVV.

The chain joins TRBV29-1 to TRBJ2-1; D may be TRBD2 (6 bases). CDR3 length: 12 residues. Per germline, CDR1 SQVTM and CDR2 ANQGSEA. V lost 7 bases and J 6 bases, leaving 13 bases between the germline ends. CDR3 in DNA: TGCAGCGCCAGCGGACTAAGCAATGAGCAGTTCTTC. Translating gives CSASGLSNEQFF.

This clone is a singleton in its sample. This specimen includes other DNA sequences encoding the same CDR3. The chain has TRBV29-1 and TRBJ1-2; D not certain. The CDR3 loop spans 13 amino acids. V lost 4 bases to trimming and J lost 2 bases, with 11 bases between them. In germline, CDR1 is SQVTM, CDR2 ANQGSEA. The CDR3 DNA follows: TGCAGCGTTGTTCGCGGTGAAAACTATGGCTACACCTTC. It encodes CSVVRGENYGYTF.

This rearrangement joins TRBV18 to TRBJ2-5; D is uncertain. Germline CDR1 is KGHSH and CDR2 is LQKENI. V lost 8 bases and J lost 4, with 11 bases in between. The length of the CDR3 is 12 residues. The CDR3 nucleotides are TGTGCCAGCCGCACACGGGCAGAGACCCAGTACTTC. Its translation: CASRTRAETQYF.

The rearrangement joins TRBV11-3 to TRBJ2-7; maybe TRBD1 (6 bases). The CDR3 spans 17 residues. CDR1 is SGHNT, CDR2 YENEEA, per germline. The germline V and J ends were trimmed by 0 bases and 3 bases, with 18 bases remaining between them. The CDR3 here is CASSLEGRTGLRYEQYF. The DNA for the CDR3 is TGTGCCAGCAGCTTAGAGGGCAGAACAGGGCTACGCTACGAGCAGTACTTC. The whole variable domain, filled in from reference TRBV11-3 and TRBJ2-7, reads EAGVVQSPRYKIIEKKQPVAFWCNPISGHNTLYWYLQNLGQGPELLIRYENEEAVDDSQLPKDRFSAERLKGVDSTLKIQPAELGDSAVYLCASSLEGRTGLRYEQYFGPGTRLTVT.

The chain has TRBV7-9 and TRBJ2-7; TRBD1 aligns across 9 bases. V was clipped by 5 bases and J by 4 bases; unmatched bases: 9. CDR3 length: 15 residues. The germline V gene has CDR1 SEHNR and CDR2 FQNEAQ (reference sequence). The CDR3 loop reads CASSQPGTGTYEQYF. CDR3 nucleotides: TGTGCCAGCAGCCAACCAGGGACAGGGACGTACGAGCAGTACTTC.

V and J are TRBV2 and TRBJ2-7; 9 nucleotides match TRBD2. Germline V gene sequence: CDR1 SNHLY, CDR2 FYNNEI. The CDR3 loop spans 16 amino acids. The V segment lost 2 bases and the J segment 2 bases; nucleotides outside the gene matches: 7. The DNA for the CDR3 is TGTGCCAGCAGTGAAAGTGGGGCGGGAGGGCCCTACGAGCAGTACTTC. Translated: CASSESGAGGPYEQYF.

V is TRBV15 and J is TRBJ2-1, with D perhaps matching TRBD2 (6 bases). Germline V lookup: CDR1 LNHNV, CDR2 YYDKDF (reference sequence). V was trimmed by 3 bases and J by 2 bases, leaving 11 bases between them. This CDR3 is built from 15 residues. The CDR3 sequence: CATSSGSSTYNEQFF. CDR3 bases: TGTGCCACCAGCAGCGGGAGCTCTACCTACAATGAGCAGTTCTTC.

The rearrangement uses TRBV19 and TRBJ1-2; D is possibly TRBD1 (5 bases). The ends were cut back, 7 bases at V and 4 bases at J, with 16 bases in the middle. The CDR3 contains 14 residues. Germline lookup yields CDR1 LNHDA and CDR2 SQIVND (reference sequence). CDR3 DNA: TGTGCCAGTATGCCCCTAGGGGTTTTCTATGGCTACACCTTC. Translating it yields CASMPLGVFYGYTF.